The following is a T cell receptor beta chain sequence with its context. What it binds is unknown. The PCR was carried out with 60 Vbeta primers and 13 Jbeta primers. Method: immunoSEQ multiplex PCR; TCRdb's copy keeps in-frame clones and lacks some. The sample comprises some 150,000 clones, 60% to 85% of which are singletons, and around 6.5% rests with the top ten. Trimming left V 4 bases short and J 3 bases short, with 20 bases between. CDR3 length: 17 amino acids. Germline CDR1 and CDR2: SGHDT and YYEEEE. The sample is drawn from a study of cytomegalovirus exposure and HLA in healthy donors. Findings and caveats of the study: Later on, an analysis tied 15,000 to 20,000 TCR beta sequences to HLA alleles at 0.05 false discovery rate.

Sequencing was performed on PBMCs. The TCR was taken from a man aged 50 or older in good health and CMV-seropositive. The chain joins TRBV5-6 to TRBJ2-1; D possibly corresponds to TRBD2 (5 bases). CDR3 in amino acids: CASSPPWRGSLYNEQFF. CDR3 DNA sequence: TGTGCCAGCAGCCCCCCATGGCGAGGGTCGCTCTACAATGAGCAGTTCTTC. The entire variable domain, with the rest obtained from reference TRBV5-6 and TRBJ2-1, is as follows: DAGVTQSPTHLIKTRGQQVTLRCSPKSGHDTVSWYQQALGQGPQFIFQYYEEEERQRGNFPDRFSGHQFPNYSSELNVNALLLGDSALYLCASSPPWRGSLYNEQFFGPGTRLTVL.